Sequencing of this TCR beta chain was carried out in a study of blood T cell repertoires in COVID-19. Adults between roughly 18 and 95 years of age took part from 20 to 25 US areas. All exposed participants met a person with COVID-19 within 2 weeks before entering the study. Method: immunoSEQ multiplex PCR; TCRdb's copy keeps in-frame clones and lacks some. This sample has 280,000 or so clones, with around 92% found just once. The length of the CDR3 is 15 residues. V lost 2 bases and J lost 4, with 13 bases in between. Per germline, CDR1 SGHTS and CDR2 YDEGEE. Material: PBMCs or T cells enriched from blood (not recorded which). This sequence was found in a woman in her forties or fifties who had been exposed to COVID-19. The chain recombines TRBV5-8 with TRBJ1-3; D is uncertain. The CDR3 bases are TGTGCCAGCAGCTTCGCATTCGGGAGCGGAAACACCATATATTTT. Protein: CASSFAFGSGNTIYF.